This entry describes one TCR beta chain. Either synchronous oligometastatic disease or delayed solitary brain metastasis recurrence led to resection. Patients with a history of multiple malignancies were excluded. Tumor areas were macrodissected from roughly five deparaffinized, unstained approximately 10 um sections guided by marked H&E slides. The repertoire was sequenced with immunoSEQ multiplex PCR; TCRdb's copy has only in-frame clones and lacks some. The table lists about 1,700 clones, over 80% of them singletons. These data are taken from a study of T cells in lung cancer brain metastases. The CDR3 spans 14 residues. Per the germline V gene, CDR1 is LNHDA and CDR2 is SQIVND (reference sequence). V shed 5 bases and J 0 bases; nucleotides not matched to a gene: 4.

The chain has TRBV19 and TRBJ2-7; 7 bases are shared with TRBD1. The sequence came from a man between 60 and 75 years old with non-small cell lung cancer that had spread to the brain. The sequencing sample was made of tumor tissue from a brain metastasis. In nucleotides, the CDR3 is TGTGCCAGTAGTGGGACAGCGTTCTCCTACGAGCAGTACTTC. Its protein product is CASSGTAFSYEQYF.